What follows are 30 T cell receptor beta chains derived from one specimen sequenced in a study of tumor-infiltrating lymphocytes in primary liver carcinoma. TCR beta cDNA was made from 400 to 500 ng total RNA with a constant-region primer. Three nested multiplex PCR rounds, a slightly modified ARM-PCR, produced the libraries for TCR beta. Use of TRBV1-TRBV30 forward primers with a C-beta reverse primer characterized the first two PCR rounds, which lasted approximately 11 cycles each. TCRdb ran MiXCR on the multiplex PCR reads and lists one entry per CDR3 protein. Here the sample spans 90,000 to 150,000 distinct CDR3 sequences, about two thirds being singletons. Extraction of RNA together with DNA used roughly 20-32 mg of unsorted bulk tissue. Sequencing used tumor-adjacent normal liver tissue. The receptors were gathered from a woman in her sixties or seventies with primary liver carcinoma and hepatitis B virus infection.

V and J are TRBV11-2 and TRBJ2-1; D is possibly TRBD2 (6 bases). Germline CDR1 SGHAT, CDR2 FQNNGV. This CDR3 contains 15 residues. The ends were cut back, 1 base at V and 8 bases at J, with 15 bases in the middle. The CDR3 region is CASSLAAGSNDEQFF. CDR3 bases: TGTGCCAGCAGCTTAGCTGCGGGATCCAACGATGAGCAGTTCTTC. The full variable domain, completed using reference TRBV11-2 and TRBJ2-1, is EAGVAQSPRYKIIEKRQSVAFWCNPISGHATLYWYQQILGQGPKLLIQFQNNGVVDDSQLPKDRFSAERLKGVDSTLKIQPAKLEDSAVYLCASSLAAGSNDEQFFGPGTRLTVL.

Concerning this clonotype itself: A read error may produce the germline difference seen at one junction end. The chain's CDR3 is CASSRGLTGIQETQYF. CDR3 DNA: TGCGCAAGCAGCCGGGGACTAACGGGGATACAAGAGACCCAGTACTTC. This sequence joins TRBV5-1 and TRBJ2-5; 7 bases map to TRBD2. The CDR3 runs 16 residues. Germline assignment: CDR1 SGHRS and CDR2 YFSETQ.

The CDR3 nucleotides read TGTGCCAGCAGTCCCGGTGTAGCGGGGTCAAGCTCCTACAATGAGCAGTTCTTC. Translating gives CASSPGVAGSSSYNEQFF. This sequence joins TRBV12-3 or TRBV12-4 and TRBJ2-1; 8 bases map to TRBD2. This CDR3 has 18 residues. Unmatched junction bases numbered 12, after V lost 5 bases and J lost 0 bases.

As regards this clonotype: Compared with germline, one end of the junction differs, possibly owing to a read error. The CDR3 spells CSVEGGTTRGNEEFF. The CDR3 nucleotides are TGCAGTGTTGAAGGGGGGACTACCCGAGGCAATGAAGAGTTCTTC. The chain couples TRBV29-1 to TRBJ2-1; TRBD2 might be the D (7 bases). This CDR3 has 15 amino acids. CDR1 and CDR2 (germline): SQVTM, ANQGSEA.

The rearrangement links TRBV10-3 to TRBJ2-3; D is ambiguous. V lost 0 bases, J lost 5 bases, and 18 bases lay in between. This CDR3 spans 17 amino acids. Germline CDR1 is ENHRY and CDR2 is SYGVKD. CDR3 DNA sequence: TGTGCCATCAGTGAGTCCCGCTTACAAGTGGAACGAGATACGCAGTATTTT. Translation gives CAISESRLQVERDTQYF.

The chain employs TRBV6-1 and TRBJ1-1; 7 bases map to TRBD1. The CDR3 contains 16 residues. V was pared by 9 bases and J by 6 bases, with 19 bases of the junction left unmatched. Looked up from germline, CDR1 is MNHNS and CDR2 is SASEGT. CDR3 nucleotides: TGTGCCAGTGATGAGGGCACAGGGGATTCTCCCGCTGAAGCTTTCTTT. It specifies CASDEGTGDSPAEAFF.

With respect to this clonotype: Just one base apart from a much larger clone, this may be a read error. DNA for the CDR3: TGTGCCAGCAGTCTTCCTGAGGGGGGAAATCAGCCCCAGCATTTT. Its protein is CASSLPEGGNQPQHF. The rearrangement uses TRBV28 and TRBJ1-5; D is possibly TRBD1 (6 bases). The CDR3 is 15 residues long. Germline V gene data show CDR1 as MDHEN and CDR2 as SYDVKM. The V end was cut by 5 bases, the J end by 4 bases, with 15 bases between.

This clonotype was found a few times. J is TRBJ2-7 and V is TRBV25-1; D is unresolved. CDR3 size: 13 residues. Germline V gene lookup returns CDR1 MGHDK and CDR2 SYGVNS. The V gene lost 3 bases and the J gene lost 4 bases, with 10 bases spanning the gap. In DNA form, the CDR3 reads TGTGCCAGCAGTGAGGGAAACGGGTACGAGCAGTACTTC. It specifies CASSEGNGYEQYF.

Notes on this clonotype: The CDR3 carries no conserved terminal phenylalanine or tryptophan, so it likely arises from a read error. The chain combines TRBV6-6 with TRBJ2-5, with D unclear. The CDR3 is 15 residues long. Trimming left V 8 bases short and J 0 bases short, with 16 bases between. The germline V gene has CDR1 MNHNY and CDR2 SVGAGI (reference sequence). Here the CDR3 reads CASGPPGSNQETQYL. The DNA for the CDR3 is TGTGCCAGCGGCCCCCCTGGATCGAACCAAGAGACCCAGTACTTA.

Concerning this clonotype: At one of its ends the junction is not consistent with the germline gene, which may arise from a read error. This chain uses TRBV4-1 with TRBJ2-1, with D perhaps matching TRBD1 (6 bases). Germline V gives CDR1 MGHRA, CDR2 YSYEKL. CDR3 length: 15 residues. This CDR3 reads CVSSRGQIQYNEQFF. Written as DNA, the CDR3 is TGCGTCAGCAGCCGTGGACAGATCCAATACAATGAGCAGTTCTTC.

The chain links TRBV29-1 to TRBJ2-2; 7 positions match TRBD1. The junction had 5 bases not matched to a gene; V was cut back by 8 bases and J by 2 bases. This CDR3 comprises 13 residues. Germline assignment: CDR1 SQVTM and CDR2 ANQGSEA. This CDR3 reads CSTRTGNTGELFF. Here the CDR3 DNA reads TGCAGCACACGGACAGGCAACACCGGGGAGCTGTTTTTT.

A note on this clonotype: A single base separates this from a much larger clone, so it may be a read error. The CDR3 nucleotides are TGCGCCGGCACCCTAGAGGGTTACAATGAGCAGTTCTTC. This sequence encodes CAGTLEGYNEQFF. This rearrangement joins TRBV5-1 to TRBJ2-1, with a weak D call TRBD2 (5 bases). CDR1 is SGHRS and CDR2 is YFSETQ in the germline V gene. V was cut by 10 bases and J by 4 bases, with 15 bases left in between. The CDR3 is 13 residues long.

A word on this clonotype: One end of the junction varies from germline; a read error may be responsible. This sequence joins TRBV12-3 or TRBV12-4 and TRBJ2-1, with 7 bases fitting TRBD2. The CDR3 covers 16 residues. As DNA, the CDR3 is TGTGCTAGCAGCCGTGCTAGCGGAAGCTCCCACAATGAGCAGTTCTTC. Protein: CASSRASGSSHNEQFF.

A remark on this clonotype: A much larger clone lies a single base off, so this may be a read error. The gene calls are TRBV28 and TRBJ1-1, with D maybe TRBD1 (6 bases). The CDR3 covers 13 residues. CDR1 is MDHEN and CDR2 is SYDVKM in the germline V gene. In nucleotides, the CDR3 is TGTGCCAGCAGTGACACAGGGCGGACTGAAGCTCTCTTT. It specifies CASSDTGRTEALF.

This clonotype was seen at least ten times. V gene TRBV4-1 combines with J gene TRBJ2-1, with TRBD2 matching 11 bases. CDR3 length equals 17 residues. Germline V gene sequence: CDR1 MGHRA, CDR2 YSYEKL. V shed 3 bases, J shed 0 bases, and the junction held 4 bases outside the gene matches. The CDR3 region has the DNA TGCGCCAGCAGCCATAGACTAGCGGGGAGCTCCTACAATGAGCAGTTCTTC. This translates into CASSHRLAGSSYNEQFF.

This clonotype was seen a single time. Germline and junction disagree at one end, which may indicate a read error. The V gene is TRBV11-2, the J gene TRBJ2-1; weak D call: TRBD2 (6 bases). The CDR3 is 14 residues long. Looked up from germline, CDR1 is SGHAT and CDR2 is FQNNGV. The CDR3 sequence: CARSIAGSLNERFF. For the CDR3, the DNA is TGTGCCAGAAGCATAGCCGGGAGTCTCAATGAGCGGTTCTTC.

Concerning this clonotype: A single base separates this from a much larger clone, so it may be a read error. The DNA for the CDR3 is TGTGCCAGCAGTTTAATAGCTCGCGAGCAGTACTTC. This codes for CASSLIAREQYF. V is TRBV28 and J is TRBJ2-7; no firm D call. Trimming removed 2 bases from V and 6 bases from J, with 8 bases in between. The germline V gene encodes CDR1 MDHEN and CDR2 SYDVKM. This CDR3 comprises 12 residues.

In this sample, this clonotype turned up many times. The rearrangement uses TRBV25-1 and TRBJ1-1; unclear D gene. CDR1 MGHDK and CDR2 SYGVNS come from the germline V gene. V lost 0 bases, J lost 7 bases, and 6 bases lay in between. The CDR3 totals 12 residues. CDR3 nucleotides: TGTGCCAGCAGTGAATATGGAGTTGAAGCTTTCTTT. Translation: CASSEYGVEAFF.

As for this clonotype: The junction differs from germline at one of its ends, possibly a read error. The chain's CDR3 is CASTPPGLAAYNAQFF. The CDR3 DNA follows: TGTGCCAGCACCCCACCAGGGCTAGCGGCCTACAATGCGCAGTTCTTC. This chain links TRBV12-3 or TRBV12-4 with TRBJ2-1; 7 bases are a match to TRBD2. The CDR3 consists of 16 residues.

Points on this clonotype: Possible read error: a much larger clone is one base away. The CDR3 reads CAWILGAGDTIYF. CDR3 DNA: TGTGCCTGGATTTTGGGAGCTGGAGACACCATATATTTT. The V call is TRBV30, the J call TRBJ1-3; D is unresolved. The CDR3 sequence is 13 residues long. Per the germline V gene, CDR1 is GTSNPN and CDR2 is SVGIG (reference sequence).

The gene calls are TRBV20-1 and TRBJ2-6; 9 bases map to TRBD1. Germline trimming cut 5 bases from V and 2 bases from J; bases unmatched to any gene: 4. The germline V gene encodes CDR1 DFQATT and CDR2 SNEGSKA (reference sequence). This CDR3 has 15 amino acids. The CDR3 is CSAATGGPGANVLTF. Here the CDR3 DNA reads TGCAGTGCTGCAACAGGGGGCCCTGGGGCCAACGTCCTGACTTTC.

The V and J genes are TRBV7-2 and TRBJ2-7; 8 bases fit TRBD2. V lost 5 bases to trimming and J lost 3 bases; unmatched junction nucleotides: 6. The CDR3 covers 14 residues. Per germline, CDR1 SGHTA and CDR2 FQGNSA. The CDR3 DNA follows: TGTGCCAGCAGCCGAGCGGGAGAGGGCTACGAGCAGTACTTC. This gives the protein CASSRAGEGYEQYF.

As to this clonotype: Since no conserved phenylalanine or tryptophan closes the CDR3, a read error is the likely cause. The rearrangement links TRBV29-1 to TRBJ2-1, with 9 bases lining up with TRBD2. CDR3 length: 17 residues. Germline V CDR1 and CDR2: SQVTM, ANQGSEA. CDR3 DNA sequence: TGCAGTGTCCACCCAGCTAGCGGGACGTCCCGAAAGAGTGCGCAGTTCCTC. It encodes CSVHPASGTSRKSAQFL.

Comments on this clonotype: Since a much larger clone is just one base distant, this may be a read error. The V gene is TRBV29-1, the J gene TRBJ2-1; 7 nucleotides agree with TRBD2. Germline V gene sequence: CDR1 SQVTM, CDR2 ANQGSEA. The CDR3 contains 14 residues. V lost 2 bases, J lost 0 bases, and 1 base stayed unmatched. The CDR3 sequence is CSVESGGSYNEQFF. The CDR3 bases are TGCAGCGTTGAATCGGGGGGCTCCTACAATGAGCAGTTCTTC.

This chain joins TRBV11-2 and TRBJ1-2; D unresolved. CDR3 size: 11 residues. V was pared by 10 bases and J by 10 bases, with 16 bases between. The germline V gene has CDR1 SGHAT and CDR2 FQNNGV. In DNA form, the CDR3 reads TGTGCCATCGGCCCCGGCTACGTCTACACCTTC. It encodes CAIGPGYVYTF.

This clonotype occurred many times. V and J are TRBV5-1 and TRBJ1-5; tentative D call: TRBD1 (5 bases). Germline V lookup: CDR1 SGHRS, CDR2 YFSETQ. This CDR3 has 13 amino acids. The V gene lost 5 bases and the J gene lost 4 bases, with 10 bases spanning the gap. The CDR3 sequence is CASRLQDNQPQHF. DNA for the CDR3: TGCGCCAGCAGACTACAGGATAATCAGCCCCAGCATTTT.

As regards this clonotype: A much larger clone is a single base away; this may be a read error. The CDR3 nucleotides read TGTGCCAGCATGCCGGGACAGACCTACGAGCAGTACTTC. Translation gives CASMPGQTYEQYF. This rearrangement joins TRBV28 to TRBJ2-7; TRBD1 matches at 7 bases. Trimming took 7 bases from V and 2 from J; bases not matched to a gene: 5. Germline V CDR1 and CDR2: MDHEN, SYDVKM. CDR3 size: 13 residues.

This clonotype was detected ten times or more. CDR3 sequence reads: CASSPPLDNIQYF. For the CDR3, the DNA is TGCGCCAGCAGCCCCCCCTTAGATAACATTCAGTACTTC. The J gene is TRBJ2-4, the V gene TRBV4-1; D gene unclear. Germline V gives CDR1 MGHRA, CDR2 YSYEKL. V was pared by 4 bases and J by 7 bases, with 11 bases between. This CDR3 has 13 residues.

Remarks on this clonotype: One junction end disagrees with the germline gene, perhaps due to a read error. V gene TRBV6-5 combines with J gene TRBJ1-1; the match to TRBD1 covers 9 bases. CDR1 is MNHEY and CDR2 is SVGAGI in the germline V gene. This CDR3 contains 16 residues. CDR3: CASSLRQGVGVTEPFF. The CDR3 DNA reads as TGTGCCAGCAGTTTGAGACAGGGGGTTGGAGTGACTGAACCTTTCTTT.

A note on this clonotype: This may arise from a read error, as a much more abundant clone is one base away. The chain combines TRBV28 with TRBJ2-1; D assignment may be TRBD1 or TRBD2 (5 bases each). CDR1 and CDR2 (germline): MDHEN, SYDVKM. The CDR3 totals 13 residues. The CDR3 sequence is CTSTQRTGHEQFF. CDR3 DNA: TGTACCAGCACCCAGAGGACGGGGCATGAGCAGTTCTTC.